A selection of T cell receptor beta chains follows, all from one sample in a study of T cell repertoires in ileal Crohn's disease. Libraries were prepared by immunoSEQ multiplex PCR; TCRdb keeps only in-frame clonotypes and omits some of them. This sample carries 7,300 or so clones, about 79% of them seen once, and the ten largest clones take around 8.1%. Source material: ileal tissue. The receptors here all came from an adult with Crohn's disease. The CDR3 runs from the conserved cysteine through the conserved F or W. The D gene is left open where the match is weak. Clone size is shown for a subset of rows, as once, few, many or a class of expanded clone.

V,D,J,size,DNA,CDR3
TRBV25-1,.,TRBJ1-3,.,TGTGCCAGCAGTGAGCCTACAGGAATCTCTGGAAACACCATATATTTT,CASSEPTGISGNTIYF
TRBV29-1,.,TRBJ1-2,.,TGCAGCGTCCTGACAGTTACACTTGGCTACACCTTC,CSVLTVTLGYTF
TRBV5-4,TRBD1,TRBJ1-5,.,TGTGCCAGCAGCTTCGACAGGGCTGATCAGCCCCAGCATTTT,CASSFDRADQPQHF
TRBV25-1,TRBD1,TRBJ2-1,.,TGTGCCAGCAGTGAATCCCGGACAGGCTACAATGAGCAGTTCTTC,CASSESRTGYNEQFF
TRBV29-1,.,TRBJ2-3,.,TGCAGCGGGAAGCGGGGCACAGATACGCAGTATTTT,CSGKRGTDTQYF
TRBV29-1,TRBD1,TRBJ2-2,few,TGCAGCGTTGGGACAGGGCGGAACACCGGGGAGCTGTTTTTT,CSVGTGRNTGELFF
TRBV7-8,.,TRBJ1-5,.,TGTGCCAGCAGCTTAGTGTCGGGGAATCAGCCCCAGCATTTT,CASSLVSGNQPQHF
TRBV18,.,TRBJ1-1,.,TGTGCCAGCTCAGCCTCTAGCGCTGAAGCTTTCTTT,CASSASSAEAFF
TRBV7-9,TRBD2,TRBJ2-1,.,TGTGCCAGCAGCCTCGGACTAGCGGGAGAAAATGAGCAGTTCTTC,CASSLGLAGENEQFF
TRBV6-1,TRBD1,TRBJ1-1,.,TGTGCCAGCAACCCGGGACAGTCAATCACTGAAGCTTTCTTT,CASNPGQSITEAFF
TRBV9,.,TRBJ1-5,.,TGTGCCAGCAGCGTAAACGGAGGTCAGCCCCAGCATTTT,CASSVNGGQPQHF
TRBV5-4,.,TRBJ2-2,.,TGTGCCAGCAGCGTTTCAGGGCGGAACACCGGGGAGCTGTTTTTT,CASSVSGRNTGELFF
TRBV18,TRBD1,TRBJ1-1,.,TGTGCCAGCTCACCCAACACACAGGGGGCAAACACTGAAGCTTTCTTT,CASSPNTQGANTEAFF
TRBV7-8,.,TRBJ2-7,.,TGTGCCAGCAGCTTGGAGTCCCTAGTTCACGAGCAGTACTTC,CASSLESLVHEQYF
TRBV4-1,TRBD1,TRBJ1-2,.,TGCGCCAGCAGCCAGGGTCCGGGACAGCACTATGGCTACACCTTC,CASSQGPGQHYGYTF
TRBV10-3,.,TRBJ1-2,.,TGTGCCATGGAGTCGGAAGATGGCTACACCTTC,CAMESEDGYTF
TRBV27,TRBD2,TRBJ2-7,.,TGTGCCAGCAGTCGGGGCGGGAGGGGGGGCGAGCAGTACTTC,CASSRGGRGGEQYF
TRBV6-1,.,TRBJ2-7,.,TGTGCCAGCAGTGAAGCTCGTAGCTCCTACGAGCAGTACTTC,CASSEARSSYEQYF
TRBV30,.,TRBJ1-1,.,TGTGCCGGTAGAGATACAGGGCTTGTAGCTTTCTTT,CAGRDTGLVAFF
TRBV6-1,.,TRBJ1-6,.,TGTGCCAGCAGTGAAAACCCGACAGCGGGGGGTAATTCACCCCTCCACTTT,CASSENPTAGGNSPLHF